This T cell receptor (beta chain) emerged from a study of T-cell reconstitution after alpha-beta-depleted transplantation in children. It was with unique molecular identifiers that the TCRbeta library was prepared. TCRdb processed the PCR reads anew with MiXCR; each CDR3 protein has one entry. The data hold 700,000 to 950,000 distinct CDR3 sequences, with roughly 15% observed a single time. In its sample, this clonotype was seen many times. V was clipped by 3 bases and J by 3 bases, with 8 bases between them. The CDR3 contains 13 residues. CDR1 SQVTM and CDR2 ANQGSEA come from the germline V gene. The sample here was PBMCs, mostly from graft donor cells, taken 360 days after TCRalphabeta/CD19-depleted stem cell transplant. The source of this sequence is a male patient aged 10 to 17 who had a stem cell transplant for acute lymphoblastic leukemia, so the T cells may come from the graft donor. The gene calls are TRBV29-1 and TRBJ2-2; D possibly uses TRBD1 or TRBD2 (5 bases each). This CDR3 is CSVEGRYTGELFF. In DNA, the CDR3 is TGCAGCGTTGAGGGACGGTACACCGGGGAGCTGTTTTTT.